The 10 T cell receptor beta chains reported below all come from one sample, sequenced in a study of T cell responses to AZD1222 COVID-19 vaccine. The repertoire was sequenced with immunoSEQ multiplex PCR; TCRdb's copy has only in-frame clones and lacks some. The sample lists some 89,000 clones; 88% were seen once. The sample consisted of peripheral blood, taken on day 0 of MenACWY control vaccination. Receptor source: an adult in good health.

This chain uses TRBV30 with TRBJ1-1, with D unresolved. The CDR3 totals 13 residues. The germline V and J ends were trimmed by 5 bases and 8 bases, with 18 bases remaining between them. Germline V CDR1 and CDR2: GTSNPN, SVGIG (reference sequence). CDR3 protein: CAWSAGDSFEAFF. CDR3 in DNA: TGTGCCTGGTCTGCCGGGGATTCGTTCGAAGCTTTCTTT.

V is TRBV7-6 and J is TRBJ1-3; 11 bases are a match to TRBD1. Germline CDR1 and CDR2: SGHVS and FNYEAQ. The CDR3 runs to 15 residues. V lost 5 bases, J lost 4 bases, and 4 bases stayed unmatched. CDR3 in DNA: TGTGCCAGCAGCCCCGGACAGGGGGCGGGAAACACCATATATTTT. Translation gives CASSPGQGAGNTIYF.

The chain has TRBV7-3 and TRBJ2-2; TRBD1 agrees at 9 bases. V was pared by 5 bases and J by 5 bases, with 6 bases of the junction left unmatched. The CDR3 is made up of 15 amino acids. Germline V lookup: CDR1 SGHTA, CDR2 FQGTGA. CDR3 region: CASSQGTGWTGELFF. The CDR3 region has the DNA TGTGCCAGCAGCCAGGGGACAGGGTGGACCGGGGAGCTGTTTTTT.

The chain employs TRBV5-4 and TRBJ2-5, with 8 bases that match TRBD2. Unmatched junction bases numbered 5, after V lost 2 bases and J lost 5 bases. Looked up from germline, CDR1 is SGHNT and CDR2 is YYREEE (reference sequence). CDR3 length: 14 amino acids. The CDR3 sequence is CASSLAGAGETQYF. For the CDR3, the DNA is TGTGCCAGCAGCTTAGCGGGAGCCGGGGAGACCCAGTACTTC.

The chain links TRBV10-3 to TRBJ1-2; tentatively, D is TRBD1 (6 bases). The CDR3 runs 14 residues. V dropped 6 bases and J dropped 2 bases, with 13 bases sitting between them. Germline values: CDR1 ENHRY, CDR2 SYGVKD. CDR3 sequence: CAISALQGNYGYTF. The CDR3 DNA reads TGTGCCATCAGCGCCTTACAGGGAAACTATGGCTACACCTTC.

The table lists this clone with a few counts. Here the CDR3 reads CASSLEGAPYYEQYF. The CDR3 region has the DNA TGTGCCAGCAGCTTAGAGGGGGCACCCTACTACGAGCAGTACTTC. The J gene is TRBJ2-7, the V gene TRBV13; TRBD1 aligns across 7 bases. The V gene end was trimmed by 1 base and the J gene end by 3 bases; junction bases not matched to a gene: 6. CDR3 length: 15 residues. Germline CDR1 reads PRHDT; CDR2 reads FYEKMQ (reference sequence).

The chain couples TRBV5-1 to TRBJ2-7; D gene ambiguous. Trimming pared 4 bases from V and 3 bases from J, leaving 8 bases between. Germline loops: CDR1 SGHRS, CDR2 YFSETQ. The CDR3 contains 12 residues. CDR3 amino acids: CASSPDHYEQYF. The CDR3 DNA is TGCGCCAGCAGCCCTGATCACTACGAGCAGTACTTC.

This clone came up once. The J gene is TRBJ1-1, the V gene TRBV5-1; D is unclear. The CDR3 consists of 15 residues. V gave up 1 base and J gave up 3 bases, with 13 bases separating them. CDR1 and CDR2 (germline): SGHRS, YFSETQ. For the CDR3, the DNA is TGCGCCAGCAGCTTGAACGGCTTCGGGGACACTGAAGCTTTCTTT. Protein product: CASSLNGFGDTEAFF.

This chain connects TRBV5-4 to TRBJ2-1, with D maybe TRBD2 (5 bases). The germline CDR1 and CDR2 sequences are SGHNT and YYREEE (reference sequence). V was pared by 0 bases and J by 6 bases, with 10 bases between. The CDR3 runs 14 residues. The CDR3 here is CASSLATAGNEQFF. The CDR3 DNA reads as TGTGCCAGCAGCTTGGCGACGGCGGGCAATGAGCAGTTCTTC.

The chain recombines TRBV5-4 with TRBJ2-1, with 8 bases identical to TRBD1. The CDR3 runs 16 residues. The V gene's germline CDR1 is SGHNT and CDR2 YYREEE (reference sequence). Germline trimming cut 4 bases from V and 2 bases from J; bases unmatched to any gene: 8. Here the CDR3 reads CASSPGGRGPYNEQFF. For the CDR3, the DNA is TGTGCCAGCAGCCCAGGTGGCAGGGGGCCCTACAATGAGCAGTTCTTC.